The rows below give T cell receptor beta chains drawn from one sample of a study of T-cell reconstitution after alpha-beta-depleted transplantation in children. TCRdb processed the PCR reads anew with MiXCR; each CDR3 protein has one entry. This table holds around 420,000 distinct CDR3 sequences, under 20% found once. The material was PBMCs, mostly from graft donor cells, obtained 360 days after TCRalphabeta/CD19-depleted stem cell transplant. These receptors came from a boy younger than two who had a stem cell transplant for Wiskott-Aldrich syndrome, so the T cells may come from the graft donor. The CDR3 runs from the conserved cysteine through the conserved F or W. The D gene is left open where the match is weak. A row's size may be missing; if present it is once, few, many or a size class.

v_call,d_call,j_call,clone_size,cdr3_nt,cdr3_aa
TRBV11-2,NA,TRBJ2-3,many,TGTGCCAGCAGCCTCCATGCAGGGAAAAGGGTTGATACGCAGTATTTT,CASSLHAGKRVDTQYF
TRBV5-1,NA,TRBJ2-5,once,TGCGCCAGCAGCTTGGCCAGGAGGGGTCCTTCGCAAGAGACCCAGTACTTC,CASSLARRGPSQETQYF
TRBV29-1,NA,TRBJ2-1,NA,TGCAGCGTTGTAGGCCGGGCGGGGTACAATGAGCAGTTCTTC,CSVVGRAGYNEQFF
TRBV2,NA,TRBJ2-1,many,TGTGCCAGCAGTGAAGGGGGGAGGTGGGACAATGAGCAGTTCTTC,CASSEGGRWDNEQFF
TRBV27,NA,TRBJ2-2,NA,TGTGCCAGCAGTTACTTGCTCGGCTGGGCCGGGGAGCTGTTTTTT,CASSYLLGWAGELFF
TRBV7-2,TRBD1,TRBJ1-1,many,TGTGCCAGCAGCTTAGCTTGGGACAGGGAAGCTTTCTTT,CASSLAWDREAFF
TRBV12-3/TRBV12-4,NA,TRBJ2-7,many,TGTGCCAGCAGTTTAAGAACCGGGACCTCCTACGAGCAGTACTTC,CASSLRTGTSYEQYF
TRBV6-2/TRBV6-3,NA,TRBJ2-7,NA,TGTGCCAGCAGTTCCCCACCTCAAGACGAGCAGTACTTC,CASSSPPQDEQYF
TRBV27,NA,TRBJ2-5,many,TGTGCCAGCAGCAGGGGCCAAGTTGGTGGGACCCAGTACTTC,CASSRGQVGGTQYF
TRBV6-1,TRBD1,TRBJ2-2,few,TGTGCCAGCAGGGGGGACAGGGGGCTCGGGGGAAGGGAGCTGTTTTTT,CASRGDRGLGGRELFF
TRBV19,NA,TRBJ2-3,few,TGTGCCAGTAGTATAGGGGACACAGATACGCAGTATTTT,CASSIGDTDTQYF
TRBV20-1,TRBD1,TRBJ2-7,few,TGCAGTGCTAGAGGAGGACAGGTTGGTTCCTACGAGCAGTACTTC,CSARGGQVGSYEQYF
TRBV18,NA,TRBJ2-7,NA,TGTGCCAGCTCACCACAGGGGGTGACCTACGAGCAGTACTTC,CASSPQGVTYEQYF
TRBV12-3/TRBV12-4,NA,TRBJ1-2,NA,TGTGCCAGCAGTTCAGGGAATAGCTATGGCTACACCTTC,CASSSGNSYGYTF
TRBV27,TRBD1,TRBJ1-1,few,TGTGCCAGCAGTGCAGAACAGGGGTTGGGAGCTTTCTTT,CASSAEQGLGAFF
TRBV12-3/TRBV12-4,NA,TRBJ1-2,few,TGTGCCAGCAGTTTAGATACTGGCTACACCTTC,CASSLDTGYTF
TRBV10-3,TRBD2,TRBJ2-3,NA,TGTGCCATCAGGACTAGCGGGAGCCCAGATACGCAGTATTTT,CAIRTSGSPDTQYF
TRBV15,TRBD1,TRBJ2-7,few,TGTGCCACCAGCAGGGGACAGGGGGCATTCGACGAGCAGTACTTC,CATSRGQGAFDEQYF
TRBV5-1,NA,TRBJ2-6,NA,TGCGCCAGCAGCTTGGATGGCAGGGTCCTCTCTGGGGCCAACGTCCTGACTTTC,CASSLDGRVLSGANVLTF
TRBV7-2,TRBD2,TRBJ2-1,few,TGTGCCAGCAGCTCTAGCGGGAGCGACCCTTACTCCTACAATGAGCAGTTCTTC,CASSSSGSDPYSYNEQFF
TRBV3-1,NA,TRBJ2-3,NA,TGTGCCAGCAGCTACCCGGGAGATACGCAGTATTTT,CASSYPGDTQYF
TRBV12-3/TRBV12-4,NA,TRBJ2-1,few,TGTGCCAGCATCCTTGGTGTAGGCTCCTACAATGAGCAGTTCTTC,CASILGVGSYNEQFF
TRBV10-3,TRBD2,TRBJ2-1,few,TGTGCCATCAGGGTGGGTAGCGGGGACGGATTTGAGCAGTTCTTC,CAIRVGSGDGFEQFF
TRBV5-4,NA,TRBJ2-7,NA,TGTGCCAGCAGCCCCGGCAGGGCCCTTCTTTACGAGCAGTACTTC,CASSPGRALLYEQYF
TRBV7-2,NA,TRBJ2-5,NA,TGTGCCAGCAGCTTAGTTAGAAAGAGGGAGACCCAGTACTTC,CASSLVRKRETQYF
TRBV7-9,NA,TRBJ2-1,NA,TGTGCCAGCAGCCCCCTCCGCACAGCCTACAATGAGCAGTTCTTC,CASSPLRTAYNEQFF
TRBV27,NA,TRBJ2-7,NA,TGTGCCAGCAGTAAACTTGACAGGTTTACCTACGAGCAGTACTTC,CASSKLDRFTYEQYF
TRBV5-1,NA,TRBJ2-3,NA,TGCGCCAGCAGCTTGGAGTGGAGCGATACGCAGTATTTT,CASSLEWSDTQYF
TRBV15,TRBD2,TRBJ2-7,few,TGTGCCACCAGCCCGGGACTAGCGGGATCTTTATACGAGCAGTACTTC,CATSPGLAGSLYEQYF
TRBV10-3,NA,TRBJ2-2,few,TGTGCCATCATGGGTGCCTTTCCCGGGGAGCTGTTTTTT,CAIMGAFPGELFF
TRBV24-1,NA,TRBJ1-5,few,TGTGCCACCAGTGATTCGGGGAGGGACAATCAGCCCCAGCATTTT,CATSDSGRDNQPQHF
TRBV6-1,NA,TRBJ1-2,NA,TGTGCCAGCAGGCCCTCCTTCACAGCTAACTATGGCTACACCTTC,CASRPSFTANYGYTF
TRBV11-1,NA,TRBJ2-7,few,TGTGCCAGCAGCTTAGCGGTTCCCAAAGGGGGACAAAACTCCTACGAGCAGTACTTC,CASSLAVPKGGQNSYEQYF
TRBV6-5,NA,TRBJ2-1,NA,TGTGCCAGCAGTTACTTAGGACAGAAGCAGTTCTTC,CASSYLGQKQFF
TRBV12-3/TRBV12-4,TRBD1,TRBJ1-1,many,TGTGCCAGCAGCCCGGACAGGGGACCGAACACTGAAGCTTTCTTT,CASSPDRGPNTEAFF
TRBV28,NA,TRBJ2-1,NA,TGTGCCAGCAGTTCAACCCCGGGCCCGGGGTACAATGAGCAGTTCTTC,CASSSTPGPGYNEQFF
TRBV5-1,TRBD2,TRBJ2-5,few,TGCGCCAGCAGCCCGGGGAGGGCAGGGACCCAGTACTTC,CASSPGRAGTQYF
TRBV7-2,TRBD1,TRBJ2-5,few,TGTGCCAGCAGCTTATGGGACAGGGGGAAGACCCAGTACTTC,CASSLWDRGKTQYF
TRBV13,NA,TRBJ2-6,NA,TGTGCCAGCAGCTTAGCCGGGACTGTCGACCCCTCTGGGGCCAACGTCCTGACTTTC,CASSLAGTVDPSGANVLTF
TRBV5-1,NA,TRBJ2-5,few,TGCGCCAGCAGCTTAATGGGTCAAGAGACCCAGTACTTC,CASSLMGQETQYF
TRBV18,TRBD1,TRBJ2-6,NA,TGTGCCAGCTCACCATCCGGACAGGGTCCCTCTGGGGCCAACGTCCTGACTTTC,CASSPSGQGPSGANVLTF
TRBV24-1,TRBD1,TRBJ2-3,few,TGTGCCACCAGTGATTCGGGACAGGGGGCAGATACGCAGTATTTT,CATSDSGQGADTQYF
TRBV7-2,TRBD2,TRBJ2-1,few,TGTGCCAGCAGCCCTCCAGCGGGAGACTCCTACAATGAGCAGTTCTTC,CASSPPAGDSYNEQFF
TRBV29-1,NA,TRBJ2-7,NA,TGCAGCGTTGTGACGAGGGTCCTGACCGAGCAGTACTTC,CSVVTRVLTEQYF
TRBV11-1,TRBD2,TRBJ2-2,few,TGTGCCACTAAAGCGACAGTCAGGACTAGCGGTAACACCGGGGAGCTGTTTTTT,CATKATVRTSGNTGELFF
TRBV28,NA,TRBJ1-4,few,TGTGCCAGTCGAGAGGGTGAAAAACTGTTTTTT,CASREGEKLFF